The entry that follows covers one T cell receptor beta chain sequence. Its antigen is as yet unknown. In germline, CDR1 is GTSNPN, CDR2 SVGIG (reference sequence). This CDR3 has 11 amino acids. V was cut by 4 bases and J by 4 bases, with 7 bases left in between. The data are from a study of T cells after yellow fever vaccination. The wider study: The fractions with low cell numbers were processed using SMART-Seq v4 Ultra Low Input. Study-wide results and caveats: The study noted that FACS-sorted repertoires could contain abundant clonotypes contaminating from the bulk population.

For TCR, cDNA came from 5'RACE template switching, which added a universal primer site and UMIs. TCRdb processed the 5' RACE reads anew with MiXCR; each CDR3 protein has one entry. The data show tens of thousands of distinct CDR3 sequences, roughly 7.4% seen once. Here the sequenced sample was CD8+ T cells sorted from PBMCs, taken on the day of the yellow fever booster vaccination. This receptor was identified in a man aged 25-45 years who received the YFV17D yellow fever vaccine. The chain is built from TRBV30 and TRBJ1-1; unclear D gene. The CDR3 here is CAWTHATEAFF. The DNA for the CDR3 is TGTGCCTGGACCCACGCCACTGAAGCTTTCTTT.